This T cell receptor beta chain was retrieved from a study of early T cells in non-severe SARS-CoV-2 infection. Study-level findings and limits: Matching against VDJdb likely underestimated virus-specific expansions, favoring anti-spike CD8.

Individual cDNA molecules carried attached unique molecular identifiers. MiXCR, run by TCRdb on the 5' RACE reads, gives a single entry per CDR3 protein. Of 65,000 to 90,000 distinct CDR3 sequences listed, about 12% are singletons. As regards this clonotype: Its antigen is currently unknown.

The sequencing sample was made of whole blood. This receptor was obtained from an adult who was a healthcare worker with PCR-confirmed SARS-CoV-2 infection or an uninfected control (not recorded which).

The CDR3 protein is CASRMRTSGRAGTGELFF. The CDR3 DNA reads TGTGCCAGCAGAATGCGGACTAGCGGGAGGGCCGGCACCGGGGAGCTGTTTTTT. The V gene is TRBV12-3 or TRBV12-4, the J gene TRBJ2-2; 15 bases are shared with TRBD2. The CDR3 is 18 residues long. The ends lost 6 bases at V and 4 bases at J; junction bases unmatched: 9.